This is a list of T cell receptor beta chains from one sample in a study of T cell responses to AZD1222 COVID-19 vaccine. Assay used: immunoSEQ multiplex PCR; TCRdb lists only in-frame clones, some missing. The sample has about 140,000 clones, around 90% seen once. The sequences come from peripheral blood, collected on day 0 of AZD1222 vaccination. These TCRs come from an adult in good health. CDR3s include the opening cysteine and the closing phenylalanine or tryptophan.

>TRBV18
CASSPGGWNEKLFF
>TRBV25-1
CASSETGRGSNQPQHF
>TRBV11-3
CASSLEGADTEAFF
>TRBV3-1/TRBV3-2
CASSPPGTYNTEAFF
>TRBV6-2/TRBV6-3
CASSYEPGGYTDTQYF
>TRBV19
CASSAPTGGAGNEQFF
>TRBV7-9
CASSLWVRDRYEQYF
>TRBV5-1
CASSSPISADTQYF
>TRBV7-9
CASSHTQETQYF
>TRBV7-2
CASSLAGGFNEKLFF
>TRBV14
CASSRHRDRASGTQYF
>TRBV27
CASSLVGPYEQYF
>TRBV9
CASSVGGIYNEQFF
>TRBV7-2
CASSLDGRINEQFF
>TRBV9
CASSGTAYGYTF
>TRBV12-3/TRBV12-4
CASSLLRDEQFF
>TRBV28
CASSKGRAQFF
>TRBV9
CASSVRGALETQYF
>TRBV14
CASSQDGGTGEQYF
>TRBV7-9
CASSPHDGQGTNYGYTF